The rows below give T cell receptor beta chains drawn from one sample of a study of beta chain features in type 1 diabetes. Generated by immunoSEQ multiplex PCR, the TCRdb table keeps only in-frame clones and is missing some. The data show under 900,000 clones, with 15% to 20% seen just once and 0.023% held by the top ten. The specimen was naive CD4+ T cells from blood. These receptors came from a woman under 30 in good health. Each CDR3 is given with its conserved first and last residue. D genes are given only for firm matches. Expanded clones are given a class, and other clones once, few, many or no size at all.

V gene	J gene	D gene	clone size	CDR3 DNA	CDR3 protein
TRBV5-1	TRBJ1-5	-	few	TGCGCCAGCAGCTTGGTGGGGTCTGGGCGGCTGAGCAATCAGCCCCAGCATTTT	CASSLVGSGRLSNQPQHF
TRBV21-1	TRBJ2-1	-	-	TGTGCCAGCAGCAAGGCGGGAGGATGCTCCTACAATGAGCAGTTCTTC	CASSKAGGCSYNEQFF
TRBV6-1	TRBJ2-2	-	few	TGTGCCAGCAGAGAGGACATTGGCGGGGAGCTGTTTTTT	CASREDIGGELFF
TRBV7-8	TRBJ2-2	TRBD2	few	TGTGCCAGCAGCCCGAAAGGGGCCCTCGGGAGGGAATCGGCCGGGGAGCTGTTTTTT	CASSPKGALGRESAGELFF
TRBV7-2	TRBJ2-2	-	few	TGTGCCAGCAGCTTAGTACAGGGCCCAAACACCGGGGAGCTGTTTTTT	CASSLVQGPNTGELFF
TRBV4-1	TRBJ1-1	TRBD1	-	TGCGCCAGCAGCCAACCCGGGACAGGCGGTACTGAAGCTTTCTTT	CASSQPGTGGTEAFF
TRBV5-8	TRBJ2-4	-	few	TGTGCCAGCAGCTTGGAGGCAGGGTGGACCAAAAACATTCAGTACTTC	CASSLEAGWTKNIQYF
TRBV7-9	TRBJ2-3	-	-	TGTGCCAGCAGCCAGGACAGCACAGATACGCAGTATTTT	CASSQDSTDTQYF
TRBV10-3	TRBJ2-7	-	few	TGTGCCATCAGTGCAGGCCCCACAAACACCTACGAGCAGTACTTC	CAISAGPTNTYEQYF
TRBV18	TRBJ2-1	-	few	TGTGCCAGCTCACCGGGACTTACCTACAATGAGCAGTTCTTC	CASSPGLTYNEQFF
TRBV5-4	TRBJ2-7	TRBD2	-	TGTGCCAGCAGCTACCTCCGGGCCCGCGGGAGGACGCCCTACGAGCAGTACTTC	CASSYLRARGRTPYEQYF
TRBV29-1	TRBJ2-7	TRBD2	-	TGCAGCGTTGAAACATCCACGGGGGGTTACGAGCAGTACTTC	CSVETSTGGYEQYF
TRBV5-6	TRBJ2-7	-	few	TGTGCCAGCAGCCTCGACCGGTCGAGCGAGCAGTACTTC	CASSLDRSSEQYF
TRBV15	TRBJ2-7	TRBD2	-	TGTGCCACCAGCAGAGGCCCTAGCGGGAATTACGAGCAGTACTTC	CATSRGPSGNYEQYF
TRBV5-1	TRBJ2-7	TRBD2	-	TGCGCCAGCAGTCTAGGGACTAGCGCTCTTCGGTACGAGCAGTACTTC	CASSLGTSALRYEQYF
TRBV7-2	TRBJ2-7	-	-	TGTGCCAGCAGCTTAGTGTCCCGATCGAGCTCCTACGAGCAGTACTTC	CASSLVSRSSSYEQYF
TRBV2	TRBJ2-3	TRBD2	few	TGTGCCAGCACCGAGGGAATAGCGGGAGATACGCAGTATTTT	CASTEGIAGDTQYF